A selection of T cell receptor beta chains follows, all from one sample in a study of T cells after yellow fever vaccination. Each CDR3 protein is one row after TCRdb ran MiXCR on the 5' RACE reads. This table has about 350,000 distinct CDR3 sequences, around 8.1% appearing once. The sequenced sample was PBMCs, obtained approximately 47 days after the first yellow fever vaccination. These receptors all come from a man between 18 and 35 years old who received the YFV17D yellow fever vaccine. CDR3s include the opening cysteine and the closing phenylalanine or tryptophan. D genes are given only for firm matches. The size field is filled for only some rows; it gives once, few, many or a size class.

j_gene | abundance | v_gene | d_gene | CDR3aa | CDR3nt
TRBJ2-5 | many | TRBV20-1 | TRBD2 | CSASTRLAGQETQYF | TGCAGTGCTAGCACCAGACTAGCGGGGCAAGAGACCCAGTACTTC
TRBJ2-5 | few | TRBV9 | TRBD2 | CASSGGGGRLETQYF | TGTGCCAGCAGCGGGGGCGGGGGGCGGTTGGAGACCCAGTACTTC
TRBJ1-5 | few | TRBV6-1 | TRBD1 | CASSEGTGGMQPQHF | TGTGCCAGCAGTGAAGGGACAGGGGGTATGCAGCCCCAGCATTTT
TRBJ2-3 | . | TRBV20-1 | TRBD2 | CSGQLAGVSDTQYF | TGCAGTGGCCAACTAGCGGGGGTGTCAGATACGCAGTATTTT
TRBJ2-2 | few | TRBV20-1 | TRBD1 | CSARDQWTGLTGELFF | TGCAGTGCTAGAGATCAATGGACAGGGCTCACCGGGGAGCTGTTTTTT
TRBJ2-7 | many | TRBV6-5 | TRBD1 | CASSYPPPGQGVPYEQYF | TGTGCCAGCAGTTACCCCCCGCCGGGACAGGGGGTCCCCTACGAGCAGTACTTC
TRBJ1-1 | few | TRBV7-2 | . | CASSLVGGGNTEAFF | TGTGCCAGCAGCTTAGTGGGGGGCGGGAACACTGAAGCTTTCTTT
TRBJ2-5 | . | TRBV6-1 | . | CASSRSVPGTQYF | TGTGCCAGCAGCCGATCAGTCCCGGGTACCCAGTACTTC
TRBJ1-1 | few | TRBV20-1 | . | CSARGAAGNTEAFF | TGCAGTGCTAGAGGAGCGGCGGGGAACACTGAAGCTTTCTTT
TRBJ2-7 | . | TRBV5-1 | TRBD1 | CASSRSGTGSVEQYF | TGCGCCAGCAGCCGTTCCGGGACAGGGTCTGTCGAGCAGTACTTC
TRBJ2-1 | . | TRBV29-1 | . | CSVDVWDRWQFF | TGCAGCGTTGACGTGTGGGATCGGTGGCAGTTCTTC
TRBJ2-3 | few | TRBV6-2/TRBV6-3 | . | CASRTHLADTQYF | TGTGCCAGCAGAACCCATTTGGCAGATACGCAGTATTTT
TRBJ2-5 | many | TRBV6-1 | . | CASTDLGRQETQYF | TGTGCCAGCACCGACCTCGGGCGGCAAGAGACCCAGTACTTC
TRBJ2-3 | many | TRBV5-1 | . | CASSLLRGPTDTQYF | TGCGCCAGCAGCTTGTTGCGGGGGCCCACAGATACGCAGTATTTT
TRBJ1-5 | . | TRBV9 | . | CASSPGQYSNQPQHF | TGTGCCAGCAGCCCCGGACAGTATAGCAATCAGCCCCAGCATTTT
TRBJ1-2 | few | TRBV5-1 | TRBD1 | CASSWGQYGYTF | TGCGCCAGCAGCTGGGGACAGTATGGCTACACCTTC
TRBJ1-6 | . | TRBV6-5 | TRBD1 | CASSYSIRGSSYNSPLHF | TGTGCCAGCAGTTACTCGATCAGGGGGAGCTCCTATAATTCACCCCTCCACTTT
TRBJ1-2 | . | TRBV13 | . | CASSPTSYGYTF | TGTGCCAGCAGCCCGACGTCCTATGGCTACACCTTC
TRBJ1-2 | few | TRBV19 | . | CASSIDSYYGYTF | TGTGCCAGTAGTATCGACAGCTACTATGGCTACACCTTC
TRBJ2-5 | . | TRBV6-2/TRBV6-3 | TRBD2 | CASSERTSPYQETQYF | TGTGCCAGCAGTGAGCGGACTAGCCCGTACCAAGAGACCCAGTACTTC
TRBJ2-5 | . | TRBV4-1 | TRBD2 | CASSQGAGLETQYF | TGCGCCAGCAGCCAAGGAGCGGGGCTAGAGACCCAGTACTTC
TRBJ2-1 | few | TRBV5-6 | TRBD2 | CASSWPGLANEQFF | TGTGCCAGCAGCTGGCCGGGACTAGCTAATGAGCAGTTCTTC
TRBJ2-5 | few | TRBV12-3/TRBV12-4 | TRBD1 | CASSQQGRGPQETQYF | TGTGCCAGCAGTCAACAGGGGAGAGGGCCCCAAGAGACCCAGTACTTC
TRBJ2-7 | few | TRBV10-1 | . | CASSVTIPIQHEQYF | TGCGCCAGCAGTGTCACAATCCCCATACAGCACGAGCAGTACTTC
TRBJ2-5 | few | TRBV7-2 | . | CASSSSLQETQYF | TGTGCCAGCAGCTCGAGCCTCCAAGAGACCCAGTACTTC
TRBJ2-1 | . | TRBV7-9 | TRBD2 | CASSSRSAGGPGEQFF | TGTGCCAGCAGCTCACGCAGCGCGGGGGGGCCCGGTGAGCAGTTCTTC
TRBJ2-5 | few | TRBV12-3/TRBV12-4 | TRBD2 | CASSFFPSGQETQYF | TGTGCCAGCAGTTTTTTCCCTAGCGGGCAAGAGACCCAGTACTTC
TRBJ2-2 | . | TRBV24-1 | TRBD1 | CGASDSADRGQGKRGHTGELFF | TGTGGGGCCAGTGATTCTGCAGACAGGGGGCAAGGAAAACGTGGGCACACCGGGGAGCTGTTTTTT
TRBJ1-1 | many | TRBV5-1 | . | CASSLVGGPEAFF | TGCGCCAGCAGCTTGGTCGGGGGCCCTGAAGCTTTCTTT
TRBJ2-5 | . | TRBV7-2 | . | CASSPSRGWGETQYF | TGTGCCAGCAGCCCGTCTCGGGGCTGGGGAGAGACCCAGTACTTC
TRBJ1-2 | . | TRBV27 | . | CASSFEGRGYGYTF | TGTGCCAGCAGTTTTGAGGGGCGCGGGTATGGCTACACCTTC